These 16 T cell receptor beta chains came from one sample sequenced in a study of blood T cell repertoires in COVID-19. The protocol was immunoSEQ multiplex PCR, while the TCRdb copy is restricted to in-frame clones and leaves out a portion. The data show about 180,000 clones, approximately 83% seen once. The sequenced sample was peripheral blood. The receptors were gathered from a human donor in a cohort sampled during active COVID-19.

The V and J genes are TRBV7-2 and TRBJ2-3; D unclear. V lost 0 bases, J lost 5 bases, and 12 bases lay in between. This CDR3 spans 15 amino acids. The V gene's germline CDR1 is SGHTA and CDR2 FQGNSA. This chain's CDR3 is CASSLAWLPGDTQYF. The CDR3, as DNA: TGTGCCAGCAGCTTAGCATGGCTACCAGGAGATACGCAGTATTTT.

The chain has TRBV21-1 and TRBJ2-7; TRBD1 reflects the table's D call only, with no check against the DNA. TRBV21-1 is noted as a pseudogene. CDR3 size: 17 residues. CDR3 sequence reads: CASSKVGDRGHTYEQYF. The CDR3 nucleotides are TGTGCCAGCAGCAAAGTAGGGGACAGGGGCCACACCTACGAGCAGTACTTC.

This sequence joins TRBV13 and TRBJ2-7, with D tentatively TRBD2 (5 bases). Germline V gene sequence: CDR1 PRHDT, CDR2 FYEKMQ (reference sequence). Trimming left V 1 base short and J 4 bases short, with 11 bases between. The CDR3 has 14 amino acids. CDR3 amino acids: CASSLVTRQYEQYF. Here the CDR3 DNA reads TGTGCCAGCAGCTTAGTAACTAGACAATACGAGCAGTACTTC.

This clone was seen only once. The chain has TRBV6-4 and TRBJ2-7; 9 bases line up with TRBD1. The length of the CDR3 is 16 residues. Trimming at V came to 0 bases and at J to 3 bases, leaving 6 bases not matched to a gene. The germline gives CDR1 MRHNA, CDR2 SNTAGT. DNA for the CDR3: TGTGCCAGCAGTGACTCCGAGACGGACAGGGGCTACGAGCAGTACTTC. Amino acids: CASSDSETDRGYEQYF.

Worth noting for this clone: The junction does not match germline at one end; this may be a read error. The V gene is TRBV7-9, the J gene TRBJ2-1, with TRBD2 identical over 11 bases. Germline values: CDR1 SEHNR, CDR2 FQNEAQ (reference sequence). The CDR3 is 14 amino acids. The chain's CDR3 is CASSIAGGPHEQFF. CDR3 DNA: TGTGCCAGCAGCATAGCGGGAGGGCCGCATGAGCAGTTCTTC.

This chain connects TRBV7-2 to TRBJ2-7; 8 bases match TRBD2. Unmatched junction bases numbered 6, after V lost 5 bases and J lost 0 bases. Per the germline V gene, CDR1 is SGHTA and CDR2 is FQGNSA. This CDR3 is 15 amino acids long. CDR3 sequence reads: CASSRTSRSSYEQYF. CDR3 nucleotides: TGTGCCAGCAGCCGGACTAGCCGCAGCTCCTACGAGCAGTACTTC.

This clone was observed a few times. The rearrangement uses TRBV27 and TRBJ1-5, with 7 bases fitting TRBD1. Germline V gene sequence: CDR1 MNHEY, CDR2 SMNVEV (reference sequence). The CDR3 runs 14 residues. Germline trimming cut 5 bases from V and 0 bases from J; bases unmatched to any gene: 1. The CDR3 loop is CASSDRDSNQPQHF. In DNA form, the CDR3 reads TGTGCCAGCAGTGACAGGGATAGCAATCAGCCCCAGCATTTT.

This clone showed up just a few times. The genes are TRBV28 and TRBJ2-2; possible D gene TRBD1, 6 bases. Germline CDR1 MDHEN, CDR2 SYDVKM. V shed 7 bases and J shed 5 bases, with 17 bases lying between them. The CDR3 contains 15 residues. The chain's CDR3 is CASTKRTTGTGELFF. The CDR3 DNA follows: TGTGCCAGCACTAAACGGACCACAGGGACCGGGGAGCTGTTTTTT.

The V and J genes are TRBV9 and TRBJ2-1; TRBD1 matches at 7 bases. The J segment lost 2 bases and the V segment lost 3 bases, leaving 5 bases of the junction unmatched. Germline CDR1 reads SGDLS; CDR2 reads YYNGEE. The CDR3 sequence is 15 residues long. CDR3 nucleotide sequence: TGTGCCAGCAGCGCGACAGGGAACACCTACAATGAGCAGTTCTTC. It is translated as CASSATGNTYNEQFF.

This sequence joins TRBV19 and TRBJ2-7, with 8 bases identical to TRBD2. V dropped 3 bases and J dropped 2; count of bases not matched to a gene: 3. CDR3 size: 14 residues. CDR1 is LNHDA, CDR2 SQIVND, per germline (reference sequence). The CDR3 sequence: CASSIASGPYEQYF. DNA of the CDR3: TGTGCCAGTAGTATCGCTAGCGGGCCCTACGAGCAGTACTTC.

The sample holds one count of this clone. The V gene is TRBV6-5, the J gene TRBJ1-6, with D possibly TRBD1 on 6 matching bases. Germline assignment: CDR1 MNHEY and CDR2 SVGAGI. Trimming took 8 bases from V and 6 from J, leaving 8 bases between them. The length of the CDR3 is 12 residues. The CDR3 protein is CASSQGNSPLHF. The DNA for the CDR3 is TGTGCCAGCTCACAGGGTAATTCACCCCTCCACTTT.

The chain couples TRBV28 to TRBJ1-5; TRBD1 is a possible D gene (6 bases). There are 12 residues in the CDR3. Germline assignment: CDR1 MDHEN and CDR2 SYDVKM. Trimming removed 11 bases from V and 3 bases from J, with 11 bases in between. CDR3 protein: CAAQGPNQPQHF. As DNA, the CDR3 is TGTGCCGCACAGGGACCCAATCAGCCCCAGCATTTT.

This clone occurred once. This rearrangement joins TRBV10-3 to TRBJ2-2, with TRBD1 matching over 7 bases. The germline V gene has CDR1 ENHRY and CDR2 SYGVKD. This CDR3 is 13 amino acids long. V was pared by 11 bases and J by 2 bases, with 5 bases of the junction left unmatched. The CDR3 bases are TGTGCCTACAGGGGCCTTAACACCGGGGAGCTGTTTTTT. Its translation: CAYRGLNTGELFF.

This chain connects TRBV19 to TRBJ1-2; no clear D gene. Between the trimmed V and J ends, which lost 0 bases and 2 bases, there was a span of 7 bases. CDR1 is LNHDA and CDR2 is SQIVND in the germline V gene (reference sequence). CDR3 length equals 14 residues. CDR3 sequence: CASSIDLENYGYTF. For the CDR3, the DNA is TGTGCCAGTAGTATAGATTTGGAGAACTATGGCTACACCTTC.

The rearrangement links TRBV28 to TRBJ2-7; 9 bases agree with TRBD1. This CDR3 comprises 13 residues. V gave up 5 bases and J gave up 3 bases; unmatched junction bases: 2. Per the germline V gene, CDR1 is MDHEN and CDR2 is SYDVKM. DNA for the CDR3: TGTGCCAGCAGTACGACAGGGGGCTACGAGCAGTACTTC. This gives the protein CASSTTGGYEQYF. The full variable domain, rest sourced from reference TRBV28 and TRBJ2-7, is DVKVTQSSRYLVKRTGEKVFLECVQDMDHENMFWYRQDPGLGLRLIYFSYDVKMKEKGDIPEGYSVSREKKERFSLILESASTNQTSMYLCASSTTGGYEQYFGPGTRLTVT.

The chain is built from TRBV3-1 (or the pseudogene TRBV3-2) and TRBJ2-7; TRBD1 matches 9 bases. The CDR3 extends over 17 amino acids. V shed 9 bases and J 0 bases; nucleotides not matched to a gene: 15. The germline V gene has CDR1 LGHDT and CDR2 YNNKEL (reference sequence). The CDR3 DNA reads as TGTGCCAGACTCGAAAGACTACCGGGACAGGGCTCCTACGAGCAGTACTTC. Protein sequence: CARLERLPGQGSYEQYF.